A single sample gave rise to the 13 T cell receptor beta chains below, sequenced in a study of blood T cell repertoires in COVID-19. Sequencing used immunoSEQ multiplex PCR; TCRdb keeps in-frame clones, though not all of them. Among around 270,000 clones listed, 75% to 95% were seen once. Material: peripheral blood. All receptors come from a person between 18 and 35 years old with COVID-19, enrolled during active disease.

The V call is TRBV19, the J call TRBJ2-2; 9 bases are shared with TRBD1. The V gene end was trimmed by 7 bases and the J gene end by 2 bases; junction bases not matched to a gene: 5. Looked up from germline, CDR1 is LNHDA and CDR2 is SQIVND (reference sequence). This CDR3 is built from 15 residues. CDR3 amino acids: CASINRGLNTGELFF. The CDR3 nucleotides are TGTGCCAGTATTAACAGGGGGCTCAACACCGGGGAGCTGTTTTTT.

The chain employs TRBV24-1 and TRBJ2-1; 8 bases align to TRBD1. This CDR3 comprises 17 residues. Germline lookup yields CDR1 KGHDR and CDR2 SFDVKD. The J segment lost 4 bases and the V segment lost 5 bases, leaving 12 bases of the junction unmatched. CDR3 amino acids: CATSAVVGQGAYNEQFF. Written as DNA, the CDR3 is TGTGCCACCAGTGCTGTGGTTGGGCAGGGGGCTTACAATGAGCAGTTCTTC.

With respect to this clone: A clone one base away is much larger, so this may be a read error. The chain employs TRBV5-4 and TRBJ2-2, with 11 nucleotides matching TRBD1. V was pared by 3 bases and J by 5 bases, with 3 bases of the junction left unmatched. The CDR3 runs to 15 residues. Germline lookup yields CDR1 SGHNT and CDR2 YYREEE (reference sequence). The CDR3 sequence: CASSSGTGGTGELFF. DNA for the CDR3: TGTGCCAGCAGCTCCGGGACAGGGGGGACCGGGGAGCTGTTTTTT.

The DNA of the CDR3 is TGTGCCAGCAGTTTCTCCAGTGCCTTTGGCTACACCTTC. As protein: CASSFSSAFGYTF. The chain uses TRBV12-3 or TRBV12-4 and TRBJ1-2; unclear D gene. The CDR3 runs 13 residues. V lost 3 bases and J 7 bases, leaving 12 bases between the germline ends.

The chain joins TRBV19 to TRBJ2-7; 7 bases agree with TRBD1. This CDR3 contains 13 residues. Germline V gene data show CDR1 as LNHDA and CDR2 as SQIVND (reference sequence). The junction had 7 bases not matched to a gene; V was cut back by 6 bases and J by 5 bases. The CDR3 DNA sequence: TGTGCCAGTAGCCATGGTCAGGGGGACGAGCAGTACTTC. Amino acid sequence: CASSHGQGDEQYF.

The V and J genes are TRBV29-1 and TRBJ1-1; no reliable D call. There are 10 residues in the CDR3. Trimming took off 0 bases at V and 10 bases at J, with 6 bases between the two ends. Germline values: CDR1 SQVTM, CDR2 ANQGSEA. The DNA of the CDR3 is TGCAGCGTTGAAGAGGGAGGAGCTTTCTTT. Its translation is CSVEEGGAFF.

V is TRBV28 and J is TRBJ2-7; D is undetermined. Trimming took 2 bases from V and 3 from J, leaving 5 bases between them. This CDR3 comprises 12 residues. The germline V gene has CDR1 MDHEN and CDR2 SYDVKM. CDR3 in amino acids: CASSLRVYEQYF. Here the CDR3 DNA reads TGTGCCAGCAGTTTACGCGTCTACGAGCAGTACTTC.

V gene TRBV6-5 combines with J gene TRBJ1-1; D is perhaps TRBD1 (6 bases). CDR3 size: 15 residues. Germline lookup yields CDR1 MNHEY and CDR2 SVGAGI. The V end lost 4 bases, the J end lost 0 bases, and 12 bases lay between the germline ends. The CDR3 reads CASSSPGQLNTEAFF. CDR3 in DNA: TGTGCCAGCAGTTCCCCGGGACAACTGAACACTGAAGCTTTCTTT.

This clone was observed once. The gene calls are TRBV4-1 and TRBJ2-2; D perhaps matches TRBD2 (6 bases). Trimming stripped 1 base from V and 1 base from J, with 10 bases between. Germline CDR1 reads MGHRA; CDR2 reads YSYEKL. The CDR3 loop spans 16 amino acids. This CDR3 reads CASSQGRAGNTGELFF. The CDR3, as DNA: TGCGCCAGCAGCCAAGGGCGAGCGGGGAACACCGGGGAGCTGTTTTTT.

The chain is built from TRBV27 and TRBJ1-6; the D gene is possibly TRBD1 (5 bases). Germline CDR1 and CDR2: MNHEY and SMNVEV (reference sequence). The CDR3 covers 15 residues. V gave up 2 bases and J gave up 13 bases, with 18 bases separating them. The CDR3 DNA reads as TGTGCCAGCAGTTTAGGGGGACTGAAATTTTACCCCCTCCACTTT. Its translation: CASSLGGLKFYPLHF.

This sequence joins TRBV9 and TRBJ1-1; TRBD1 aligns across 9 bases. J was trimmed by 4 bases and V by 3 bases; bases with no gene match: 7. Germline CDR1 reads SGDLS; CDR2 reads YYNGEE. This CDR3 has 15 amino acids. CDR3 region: CASSAAGTGFTEAFF. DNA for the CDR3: TGTGCCAGCAGCGCCGCCGGGACAGGGTTCACTGAAGCTTTCTTT.

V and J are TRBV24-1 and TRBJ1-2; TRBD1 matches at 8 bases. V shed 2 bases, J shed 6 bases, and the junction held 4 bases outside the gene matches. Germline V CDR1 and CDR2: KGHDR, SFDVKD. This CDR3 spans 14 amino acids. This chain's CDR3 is CATSDSSTGDGYTF. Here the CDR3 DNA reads TGTGCCACCAGTGATTCGTCGACAGGGGATGGCTACACCTTC.

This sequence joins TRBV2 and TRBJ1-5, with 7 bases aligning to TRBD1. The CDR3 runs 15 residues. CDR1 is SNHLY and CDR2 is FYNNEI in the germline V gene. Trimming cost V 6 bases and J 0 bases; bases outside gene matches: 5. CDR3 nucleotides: TGTGCCAGCAGCGTGACAGGGAATAGCAATCAGCCCCAGCATTTT. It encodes CASSVTGNSNQPQHF.